This is a list of T cell receptor beta chains from one sample in a study of CD4 and CD8 cells across lung adenocarcinoma regions. TCRdb re-analysed the PCR reads in MiXCR, keeping a single row per CDR3 protein. This sample has under 20,000 distinct CDR3 sequences; 45% to 50% occur once, and the top ten carry less than 40%. The sample was CD8+ T cells from the margin of a lung tumor. The receptors shown here come from a male donor with lung adenocarcinoma. The CD4 and CD8 labels of this study may be unreliable. Both conserved end residues are part of each CDR3. The D gene is left open where the match is weak. Clone size is given for some rows only: seen once, a few or many times, or a class if the clone is expanded.

D gene	V gene	J gene	clone size	CDR3 DNA	CDR3 protein
-	TRBV11-3	TRBJ2-7	few	TGTGCCAGCAGCTTAGATAGGAGCGAGCAGTACTTC	CASSLDRSEQYF
TRBD1	TRBV12-3/TRBV12-4	TRBJ2-7	many	TGTGCCAGCAGAGGGGCAGGGGGCTCCTACGAGCAGTACTTC	CASRGAGGSYEQYF
-	TRBV6-5	TRBJ2-5	-	TGTGCCAGCAGTTACTCGATTGAGGGAGAGACCCAGTACTTC	CASSYSIEGETQYF
TRBD1	TRBV11-2	TRBJ2-7	many	TGTGCCAGCAGCCCGATAAACCGGGACAGGGGATCAACCTACGAGCAGTACTTC	CASSPINRDRGSTYEQYF
TRBD1	TRBV6-1	TRBJ2-3	many	TGTGCCAGCAGTCCGACAGGGGGCGTCTCTTATACGCAGTATTTT	CASSPTGGVSYTQYF
TRBD2	TRBV6-1	TRBJ2-5	many	TGTGCCAGCAGCCACGGACTAGCGGAGACCCAGTACTTC	CASSHGLAETQYF
-	TRBV12-3/TRBV12-4	TRBJ2-1	many	TGTGCCAGCTCTCATCGGGGGGCTAAATACAATGAGCAGTTCTTC	CASSHRGAKYNEQFF
-	TRBV7-8	TRBJ2-7	-	TGTGCCAGCAGCGGGGGGGGCGGGGCGGCCTACGAGCAGTACTTC	CASSGGGGAAYEQYF
-	TRBV27	TRBJ2-3	few	TGTGCCAGCACCCGTGTGGGAGGGGGATCAGATACGCAGTATTTT	CASTRVGGGSDTQYF
TRBD2	TRBV6-1	TRBJ2-7	once	TGTGCCAGCAGTCAACGGCAAACTAGCGGGAGTAACAATGAGCAGTACTTC	CASSQRQTSGSNNEQYF
-	TRBV27	TRBJ2-3	-	TGTGCCAGCAGTTTCTTAACAGCAACAGATACGCAGTATTTT	CASSFLTATDTQYF
-	TRBV6-5	TRBJ2-1	large	TGTGCCAGCGACGTGGTCTACAATGAGCAGTTCTTC	CASDVVYNEQFF
-	TRBV14	TRBJ2-6	many	TGTGCCAGCAGCCAGGGGTATCGCTTCGTCTCTGGGGCCAACGTCCTGACTTTC	CASSQGYRFVSGANVLTF
-	TRBV20-1	TRBJ2-2	-	TGCAGTGCTGTTAACCCCGGGGGGCGTAGCACCGGGGAGCTGTTTTTT	CSAVNPGGRSTGELFF
-	TRBV6-1	TRBJ1-6	-	TGTGCCAGCAGTGAACCGACTCTATCGAGCTCCTATAATTCACCCCTCCACTTT	CASSEPTLSSSYNSPLHF
-	TRBV7-2	TRBJ2-5	-	TGTGCCAGCAGCTTAGTAGGAGAGCAGTACTTC	CASSLVGEQYF
TRBD2	TRBV27	TRBJ2-5	-	TGTGCCAGCGGTCCCGGACTAGCGGGCGCCGAGACCCAGTACTTC	CASGPGLAGAETQYF
-	TRBV11-2	TRBJ2-5	-	TGTGCCAGCAGCTTAGATCCCGGGCCTATCGGTGAGCAGTACTTC	CASSLDPGPIGEQYF
-	TRBV27	TRBJ2-5	-	TGTGCCAGCAGCCGCGGGGAGACCCAGTACTTC	CASSRGETQYF
-	TRBV10-1	TRBJ2-5	-	TGCGCCAGCAGTGAGTCGGGCGGAGAGACCCAGTACTTC	CASSESGGETQYF
-	TRBV3-1	TRBJ2-5	-	TGTGCCAGCAGCCAGTTAACAAACCCTGAGACCCAGTACTTC	CASSQLTNPETQYF
TRBD1	TRBV4-1	TRBJ2-1	-	TGCGCCAGCAGCCAAGGGGACAGGGTATTCCATGAGCAGTTCTTC	CASSQGDRVFHEQFF
TRBD1	TRBV10-2	TRBJ2-6	few	TGCGCCAGCAGTGAGGGCAGGGGGCGGTCTGGGGCCAACGTCCTGACTTTC	CASSEGRGRSGANVLTF
TRBD2	TRBV27	TRBJ2-1	medium-sized	TGTGCCAGCCTTACCCGACTAGCGGGAGTTGGCTACAATGAGCAGTTCTTC	CASLTRLAGVGYNEQFF
-	TRBV11-2	TRBJ2-4	-	TGTGCCAGCGGCTTCAGGTCTTCCTCACCCCAGTACTTC	CASGFRSSSPQYF
-	TRBV11-3	TRBJ2-1	many	TGTGCCAGCAGCCAAACAGGATATTCCTACAATGAGCAGTTCTTC	CASSQTGYSYNEQFF
-	TRBV4-1	TRBJ2-4	-	TGCGCCAGCAGCCAGGGGCTGTGGGCCACAGATACTCAGTACTTC	CASSQGLWATDTQYF
-	TRBV5-1	TRBJ2-5	many	TGCGCCAGCAGCCTAGGGGCAGGGTATGGGACCCAGTACTTC	CASSLGAGYGTQYF
TRBD1	TRBV10-2	TRBJ1-2	-	TGCGCCAGCAGTGGCTGGGACAGGGGGGATGGCTACACCTTC	CASSGWDRGDGYTF
-	TRBV25-1	TRBJ2-1	-	TGTGCCAGCAGTGACCAGACAGGACGCTCCTACAATGAGCAGTTCTTC	CASSDQTGRSYNEQFF
TRBD2	TRBV27	TRBJ2-4	-	TGTGCGGGCAGCGGGGGCCGTGACCAAGAGACTCAGTACTTC	CAGSGGRDQETQYF
-	TRBV6-1	TRBJ2-4	-	TGTGCCAGCAACTATATAAACATTCAGTACTTC	CASNYINIQYF
TRBD2	TRBV6-1	TRBJ2-3	-	TGTGCCAGCAGACTAGCGGGAGGGCAAAACACGCAGTATTTT	CASRLAGGQNTQYF
-	TRBV6-1	TRBJ2-3	medium-sized	TGTGCCAGCAGTGAAGCGCTGCAGTCCAGCACAGATACGCAGTATTTT	CASSEALQSSTDTQYF
TRBD1	TRBV6-1	TRBJ2-2	-	TGTGCCAGCCAGGGACAGTACCCTAGTAATACCGGGGAGCTGTTTTTT	CASQGQYPSNTGELFF
-	TRBV10-3	TRBJ2-5	-	TGTGCTGGGGGGCCCGGGGGCCGGGGCAAAAACACCCAGTACTTC	CAGGPGGRGKNTQYF
TRBD2	TRBV10-1	TRBJ2-3	-	TGCGCCAGCAGTGAGTCCGACCTAGCGGGAGGATCAGATACGCAGTATTTT	CASSESDLAGGSDTQYF
TRBD2	TRBV10-3	TRBJ2-7	-	TGCCGCAGCACGGGGGGGTGGGCCACAGACACGCAGTACTTC	CRSTGGWATDTQYF
-	TRBV11-2	TRBJ2-5	many	TGTGCCAGCAGCTTAGATGAGACCCAGTACTTC	CASSLDETQYF
TRBD2	TRBV11-3	TRBJ2-5	many	TGTGCCAGCAGCTCCCGGACTAGCGGGAGCCCCCAAGAGACCCAGTACTTC	CASSSRTSGSPQETQYF